This T cell receptor (beta chain) was sequenced in a study of shared clonotypes between healthy human individuals. Study at large: A couple of female and a few male donors aged 18 to 49 were enrolled.

Study observations and caveats: The low donor count limited represented genetic and exposure-history diversity.

To note about this clone: Its antigen is still unknown.

Sequencing was performed on unsorted PBMC DNA using ten immunoSEQ deep assay plates. In the original analysis: Filtering differed, since immunoSEQ gave only junction sequences and no quality scores. The data were produced by immunoSEQ multiplex PCR, yet TCRdb's version contains in-frame clones alone and is incomplete. V, J and clone size are those of that table, while D and trimming were read from the DNA. The table shows 400,000 to 500,000 clones, with 76% occurring only once. This sequence originates from a woman aged 40 to 55 in good health. Some clones in this sample may be carry-over from other donors' samples. Sequencing used PBMCs.

CDR3 region: CASSVGLAASNEQFF. In DNA, the CDR3 is TGTGCCAGCAGCGTAGGGTTAGCGGCTTCCAATGAGCAGTTCTTC. The J gene is TRBJ2-1, the V gene TRBV9; tentatively, D is TRBD2 (6 bases). V shed 0 bases and J shed 6 bases, with 13 bases lying between them. Germline CDR1 reads SGDLS; CDR2 reads YYNGEE. This CDR3 spans 15 amino acids.